Following are 9 T cell receptor beta chains from one sample sequenced in a study of blood T cell repertoires in COVID-19. Method: immunoSEQ multiplex PCR; TCRdb's copy keeps in-frame clones and lacks some. Of fewer than 300,000 clones in the sample, 70% to 90% were seen once. What was sequenced was PBMCs or T cells enriched from blood (not recorded which). The receptors shown here come from a woman in her thirties or forties with acute COVID-19.

This chain connects TRBV7-9 to TRBJ1-2, with D tentatively TRBD1 (6 bases). The CDR3 has 14 amino acids. Per germline, CDR1 SEHNR and CDR2 FQNEAQ (reference sequence). Trimming shortened V by 5 bases and J by 4 bases, and 14 bases separated the two germline ends. CDR3 coding DNA: TGTGCCAGCAGCCCCCCAGGGGCGGGCTATGGCTACACCTTC. Amino acids: CASSPPGAGYGYTF. The entire variable domain, with the rest obtained from reference TRBV7-9 and TRBJ1-2, is as follows: DTGVSQNPRHKITKRGQNVTFRCDPISEHNRLYWYRQTLGQGPEFLTYFQNEAQLEKSRLLSDRFSAERPKGSFSTLEIQRTEQGDSAMYLCASSPPGAGYGYTFGSGTRLTVV.

This rearrangement joins TRBV12-3 or TRBV12-4 to TRBJ1-2, with TRBD1 matching over 7 bases. The CDR3 totals 13 residues. The V gene end was trimmed by 6 bases and the J gene end by 4 bases; junction bases not matched to a gene: 5. The CDR3 DNA is TGTGCCAGCAGCCCGGGACAGCCCTATGGCTACACCTTC. Protein sequence: CASSPGQPYGYTF.

The gene calls are TRBV4-1 and TRBJ2-6; no firm D call. Germline CDR1 and CDR2: MGHRA and YSYEKL. The CDR3 has 12 residues. Trimming removed 6 bases at V and 4 bases at J, with 4 bases between. CDR3 in amino acids: CASSVGANVLTF. DNA of the CDR3: TGCGCCAGCAGTGTAGGGGCCAACGTCCTGACTTTC.

The CDR3 nucleotides read TGTGCCAGCAGGGCGACAGGGAGCTCCTATAATTCACCCCTCCACTTT. This sequence encodes CASRATGSSYNSPLHF. This chain uses TRBV27 with TRBJ1-6; 7 nucleotides match TRBD1. Looked up from germline, CDR1 is MNHEY and CDR2 is SMNVEV (reference sequence). V was pared by 6 bases and J by 0 bases, with 5 bases of the junction left unmatched. CDR3 length: 16 residues.

This clone was picked up one time. The chain links TRBV11-2 to TRBJ1-3; D is unresolved. The germline V gene has CDR1 SGHAT and CDR2 FQNNGV. The CDR3 consists of 17 residues. Trimming removed 6 bases from V and 0 bases from J, with 18 bases in between. CDR3 DNA: TGTGCCAGCAGTCCGACGGTACAGCCTTCCTCTGGAAACACCATATATTTT. This codes for CASSPTVQPSSGNTIYF. Full variable domain (outside the CDR3, taken from reference TRBV11-2 and TRBJ1-3): EAGVAQSPRYKIIEKRQSVAFWCNPISGHATLYWYQQILGQGPKLLIQFQNNGVVDDSQLPKDRFSAERLKGVDSTLKIQPAKLEDSAVYLCASSPTVQPSSGNTIYFGEGSWLTVV.

The chain carries TRBV28 and TRBJ2-4; tentatively, D is TRBD2 (5 bases). From germline, CDR1 is MDHEN and CDR2 SYDVKM. The V and J ends lost 5 bases and 9 bases respectively, with 17 bases between them. The CDR3 has 14 residues. The CDR3 nucleotides read TGTGCCAGCAGTCCCCCCATGTGGCGGGTCATTCAGTACTTC. Amino acid sequence: CASSPPMWRVIQYF.

The chain links TRBV28 to TRBJ1-4; D may be TRBD1 (5 bases). Germline CDR1 MDHEN, CDR2 SYDVKM. The V end was cut by 9 bases, the J end by 8 bases, with 16 bases between. The CDR3 consists of 13 residues. The CDR3 loop is CASLDMGREKLFF. For the CDR3, the DNA is TGTGCCAGTTTGGACATGGGTCGCGAAAAACTGTTTTTT.

The chain combines TRBV5-4 with TRBJ2-1; 11 nucleotides align to TRBD2. J lost 5 bases, V lost 4 bases, and 5 bases had no gene match. This CDR3 has 15 amino acids. CDR1 and CDR2 (germline): SGHNT, YYREEE (reference sequence). The CDR3 nucleotides are TGTGCCAGCAGCGTGGGACTAGCGGAGAACAATGAGCAGTTCTTC. It yields the protein CASSVGLAENNEQFF.

The chain joins TRBV18 to TRBJ1-2; possible D gene TRBD1, 6 bases. Trimming stripped 3 bases from V and 8 bases from J, with 13 bases between. Germline V CDR1 and CDR2: KGHSH, LQKENI. The CDR3 runs 13 residues. The CDR3 here is CASSPEGGKGYTF. The CDR3 DNA sequence: TGTGCCAGCTCACCTGAAGGGGGAAAGGGCTACACCTTC.